Presented here are 27 T cell receptor beta chains from one specimen sequenced in a study of cytomegalovirus exposure and HLA in healthy donors. The PCR had 60 Vbeta and 13 Jbeta primers. This table comes from immunoSEQ multiplex PCR, and its TCRdb copy is limited to in-frame clones, with some not included. The table has around 65,000 clones, approximately 77% seen once. Sequencing was carried out using PBMCs. These receptors all stem from a woman aged 25 to 39 in good health and CMV-seropositive.

This clone was seen more than once but under ten times. The rearrangement links TRBV6-1 to TRBJ2-6, with D perhaps TRBD2 (6 bases). V gave up 4 bases and J gave up 1 base, with 8 bases separating them. The germline V gene encodes CDR1 MNHNS and CDR2 SASEGT. The CDR3 extends over 15 amino acids. In DNA, the CDR3 is TGTGCCAGCAGTGTGGGGGGTTCTGGGGCCAACGTCCTGACTTTC. Encoded protein: CASSVGGSGANVLTF.

In DNA, the CDR3 is TGTGCCAGCGCCGAACAGGCTAAATACGAGCAGTACTTC. Amino acids: CASAEQAKYEQYF. This rearrangement joins TRBV28 to TRBJ2-7, with D tentatively TRBD1 (5 bases). CDR1 and CDR2 (germline): MDHEN, SYDVKM. The CDR3 has 13 amino acids. V was pared by 8 bases and J by 4 bases, with 15 bases between. The variable domain in full, completed from reference TRBV28 and TRBJ2-7, reads DVKVTQSSRYLVKRTGEKVFLECVQDMDHENMFWYRQDPGLGLRLIYFSYDVKMKEKGDIPEGYSVSREKKERFSLILESASTNQTSMYLCASAEQAKYEQYFGPGTRLTVT.

This clone has only one observation. The CDR3 sequence is CATSRDAGRTNEKLFF. CDR3 in DNA: TGTGCCACCAGCAGAGATGCGGGGAGAACTAATGAAAAACTGTTTTTT. This rearrangement joins TRBV15 to TRBJ1-4; unclear D gene. Germline CDR1 reads LNHNV; CDR2 reads YYDKDF (reference sequence). The CDR3 covers 16 residues. V was trimmed by 0 bases and J by 1 base, leaving 9 bases between them.

In DNA form, the CDR3 reads TGTGCCAGCAGTTACTCCGACAGGGATCCCCAAGAGACCCAGTACTTC. Translated: CASSYSDRDPQETQYF. J is TRBJ2-5 and V is TRBV6-5, with 7 bases matching TRBD1. Trimming removed 0 bases from V and 1 base from J; junction bases left unmatched: 5. This CDR3 region has 16 residues. Germline V gene lookup returns CDR1 MNHEY and CDR2 SVGAGI.

The V call is TRBV27, the J call TRBJ2-3; 11 positions agree with TRBD2. The CDR3 is made up of 15 amino acids. In germline, CDR1 is MNHEY, CDR2 SMNVEV (reference sequence). Trimming cost V 7 bases and J 7 bases; bases outside gene matches: 10. CDR3 sequence (DNA): TGTGCCAGCACCTTAGCGGGAGGGCCGTACAATACGCAGTATTTT. It yields the protein CASTLAGGPYNTQYF.

The V gene is TRBV7-8, the J gene TRBJ2-3; tentative D call: TRBD1 (6 bases). Trimming cost V 5 bases and J 6 bases, with 18 bases left between them. The germline V gene encodes CDR1 SGHVS and CDR2 FQNEAQ. The CDR3 extends over 15 amino acids. CDR3 nucleotides: TGTGCCAGCAGCCACCGCAGGGGTGTTGGGGATACGCAGTATTTT. Its translation is CASSHRRGVGDTQYF. Together with reference TRBV7-8 and TRBJ2-3, the CDR3 gives the full variable domain: GAGVSQSPRYKVAKRGQDVALRCDPISGHVSLFWYQQALGQGPEFLTYFQNEAQLDKSGLPSDRFFAERPEGSVSTLKIQRTQQEDSAVYLCASSHRRGVGDTQYFGPGTRLTVL.

This clone was recorded once. The rearrangement links TRBV4-1 to TRBJ2-5, with a tentative D call TRBD2 (6 bases). This CDR3 is 15 amino acids long. Trimming removed 1 base at V and 3 bases at J, with 12 bases between. Germline V gene sequence: CDR1 MGHRA, CDR2 YSYEKL. CDR3 in amino acids: CASSQVLASKETQYF. The CDR3 bases are TGCGCCAGCAGCCAAGTACTAGCTTCTAAAGAGACCCAGTACTTC.

This clone came up a few times. The chain has TRBV5-1 and TRBJ2-7; 9 nucleotides match TRBD2. This CDR3 comprises 13 residues. With 5 bases clipped from V and 2 bases from J, the junction kept 2 bases outside the gene matches. Per the germline V gene, CDR1 is SGHRS and CDR2 is YFSETQ. CDR3 in amino acids: CASSSGGTYEQYF. DNA for the CDR3: TGCGCCAGCAGTAGCGGGGGAACCTACGAGCAGTACTTC.

The chain joins TRBV7-9 to TRBJ2-7, with no clear D. CDR3 length equals 12 residues. V shed 3 bases and J shed 5 bases, with 8 bases lying between them. The germline V gene has CDR1 SEHNR and CDR2 FQNEAQ (reference sequence). CDR3 region: CASSLSPDEQYF. CDR3 nucleotides: TGTGCCAGCAGCTTGAGTCCCGACGAGCAGTACTTC.

The V call is TRBV4-2, the J call TRBJ2-3; maybe TRBD1 (6 bases). The CDR3 sequence is 16 residues long. V dropped 1 base and J dropped 0 bases, with 11 bases sitting between them. The germline V gene has CDR1 LGHNA and CDR2 YNFKEQ. DNA of the CDR3: TGTGCCAGCAGCCAAGTCCGGGACACTAGCACAGATACGCAGTATTTT. Its protein is CASSQVRDTSTDTQYF.

CDR3 sequence: CASSSSGRSGNEQFF. In nucleotides, the CDR3 is TGTGCCAGCAGTTCCTCCGGGAGATCCGGCAATGAGCAGTTCTTC. The V gene is TRBV6-6, the J gene TRBJ2-1, with TRBD2 as a possible D gene (6 bases). CDR1 MNHNY and CDR2 SVGAGI come from the germline V gene (reference sequence). The CDR3 runs 15 residues. V was trimmed by 4 bases and J by 6 bases, leaving 16 bases between them.

This clone was recorded once. This chain connects TRBV7-3 to TRBJ1-1; D is uncertain. The V gene lost 0 bases and the J gene lost 5 bases, with 7 bases spanning the gap. Germline V lookup: CDR1 SGHTA, CDR2 FQGTGA. The CDR3 covers 13 residues. The CDR3 nucleotides are TGTGCCAGCAGCTTAACAGGGAGTACTGAAGCTTTCTTT. Protein: CASSLTGSTEAFF. The whole variable domain, remainder taken from reference TRBV7-3 and TRBJ1-1, is GAGVSQTPSNKVTEKGKYVELRCDPISGHTALYWYRQSLGQGPEFLIYFQGTGAADDSGLPNDRFFAVRPEGSVSTLKIQRTERGDSAVYLCASSLTGSTEAFFGQGTRLTVV.

This clone was seen more than once but under ten times. The rearrangement uses TRBV6-5 and TRBJ2-3; D ambiguous. This CDR3 comprises 15 residues. In germline, CDR1 is MNHEY, CDR2 SVGAGI. Trimming stripped 0 bases from V and 0 bases from J, with 7 bases between. The CDR3 DNA is TGTGCCAGCAGTTACTCGACATTGAGCACAGATACGCAGTATTTT. Protein: CASSYSTLSTDTQYF.

The chain recombines TRBV15 with TRBJ2-7, with TRBD2 as a possible D gene (6 bases). V was shortened by 3 bases and J by 2 bases, with 14 bases between the two germline ends. The CDR3 has 15 residues. Germline CDR1 LNHNV, CDR2 YYDKDF (reference sequence). CDR3 sequence: CATSSGDSQTYEQYF. CDR3 DNA sequence: TGTGCCACCAGCAGTGGGGACTCGCAAACCTACGAGCAGTACTTC.

This sequence joins TRBV19 and TRBJ1-5; 8 bases agree with TRBD1. V gave up 3 bases and J gave up 6 bases; unmatched junction bases: 1. The CDR3 is made up of 13 amino acids. Germline V gene data show CDR1 as LNHDA and CDR2 as SQIVND (reference sequence). The CDR3 region has the DNA TGTGCCAGTAGTATCGGACAGGGTCAGCCCCAGCATTTT. Its translation is CASSIGQGQPQHF.

The sample holds a few counts of this clone. The chain has TRBV19 and TRBJ1-1; D may be TRBD1 (6 bases). The CDR3 is 14 residues long. Trimming removed 6 bases from V and 1 base from J, with 12 bases in between. Per the germline V gene, CDR1 is LNHDA and CDR2 is SQIVND (reference sequence). DNA of the CDR3: TGTGCCAGTAGATCAGTAGGGGGGAACACTGAAGCTTTCTTT. Translated: CASRSVGGNTEAFF.

This clone was observed a single time. The chain employs TRBV7-9 and TRBJ2-5, with D possibly matching TRBD1 (6 bases). The CDR3 consists of 14 residues. Germline loops: CDR1 SEHNR, CDR2 FQNEAQ (reference sequence). V was trimmed by 4 bases and J by 2 bases, leaving 11 bases between them. CDR3 coding DNA: TGTGCCAGCAGCTCACCTAGGGGGCAAGAGACCCAGTACTTC. Translated, it gives CASSSPRGQETQYF.

The chain recombines TRBV21-1 with TRBJ1-1; the table's D gene call, TRBD1, was not cross checked with the DNA. TRBV21-1 is marked as a pseudogene. The CDR3 has 17 residues. CDR3 loop: CASSKVRGQGHSTEASF. Here the CDR3 DNA reads TGTGCCAGCAGCAAAGTCAGGGGACAGGGCCACTCCACTGAAGCTTCCTTT.

This chain uses TRBV2 with TRBJ1-1; D is ambiguous. The CDR3 has 10 amino acids. The germline V gene encodes CDR1 SNHLY and CDR2 FYNNEI. Trimming stripped 2 bases from V and 8 bases from J, with 3 bases between. CDR3 nucleotide sequence: TGTGCCAGCAGTGAAATAGAAGCTTTCTTT. Residues: CASSEIEAFF.

The chain joins TRBV5-1 to TRBJ1-5; the match to TRBD1 covers 7 bases. CDR3 length: 15 residues. J gave up 4 bases and V 4 bases, and 8 bases lay outside the gene matches. The germline gives CDR1 SGHRS, CDR2 YFSETQ. The CDR3 here is CASSPTTGRNQPQHF. CDR3 DNA: TGCGCCAGCAGCCCCACGACAGGGAGGAATCAGCCCCAGCATTTT.

The chain carries TRBV5-4 and TRBJ2-3, with 8 bases identical to TRBD2. Trimming cost V 0 bases and J 13 bases; bases outside gene matches: 4. Per germline, CDR1 SGHNT and CDR2 YYREEE (reference sequence). CDR3 length: 12 amino acids. The CDR3 nucleotides are TGTGCCAGCAGCTTGGCAGCGGGAGTGGAGTATTTT. Protein sequence: CASSLAAGVEYF.

The genes are TRBV4-3 and TRBJ1-2; 9 nucleotides agree with TRBD1. Trimming removed 0 bases from V and 2 bases from J; junction bases left unmatched: 4. Germline CDR1 and CDR2: LGHNA and YSLEER. The CDR3 has 16 amino acids. The CDR3 DNA follows: TGCGCCAGCAGCCAAGATCTAACAGGGGGCAACTATGGCTACACCTTC. Translation: CASSQDLTGGNYGYTF.

This chain links TRBV7-8 with TRBJ2-3, with 7 bases that match TRBD1. From germline, CDR1 is SGHVS and CDR2 FQNEAQ. The CDR3 spans 17 residues. With 7 bases clipped from V and 0 bases from J, the junction kept 13 bases outside the gene matches. In DNA form, the CDR3 reads TGTGCCAGCACCAGAGACAGGGTGGCTCTAAGCACAGATACGCAGTATTTT. Translation gives CASTRDRVALSTDTQYF.

The chain recombines TRBV29-1 with TRBJ2-5, with D maybe TRBD2 (5 bases). This CDR3 is built from 13 residues. Germline V lookup: CDR1 SQVTM, CDR2 ANQGSEA. Trimming took off 4 bases at V and 2 bases at J, with 11 bases between the two ends. The CDR3 DNA follows: TGCAGCGTTGGCAAGACTACTCAAGAGACCCAGTACTTC. It is translated as CSVGKTTQETQYF.

The table lists this clone with a count of one. This chain joins TRBV29-1 and TRBJ1-2; 9 bases align to TRBD1. The CDR3 contains 14 residues. Per the germline V gene, CDR1 is SQVTM and CDR2 is ANQGSEA. The V gene end was trimmed by 5 bases and the J gene end by 1 base; junction bases not matched to a gene: 5. CDR3 DNA: TGCAGCGTTTCCGGGACAGGGCTTAACTATGGCTACACCTTC. Translating it yields CSVSGTGLNYGYTF. Based on the CDR3 plus reference TRBV29-1 and TRBJ1-2, the full variable domain is SAVISQKPSRDICQRGTSLTIQCQVDSQVTMMFWYRQQPGQSLTLIATANQGSEATYESGFVIDKFPISRPNLTFSTLTVSNMSPEDSSIYLCSVSGTGLNYGYTFGSGTRLTVV.

This sequence joins TRBV7-3 and TRBJ2-5, with D perhaps matching TRBD2 (6 bases). Per the germline V gene, CDR1 is SGHTA and CDR2 is FQGTGA. Between the trimmed V and J ends, which lost 0 bases and 5 bases, there was a span of 7 bases. This CDR3 is built from 13 residues. The CDR3 sequence: CASSLTGSETQYF. In DNA, the CDR3 is TGTGCCAGCAGCTTAACCGGGAGCGAGACCCAGTACTTC.

The genes are TRBV7-3 and TRBJ1-1, with TRBD1 identical over 7 bases. Per germline, CDR1 SGHTA and CDR2 FQGTGA. Trimming took 6 bases from V and 1 from J; bases not matched to a gene: 5. This CDR3 is built from 14 residues. CDR3 sequence reads: CASRKTGRNTEAFF. In nucleotides, the CDR3 is TGTGCCAGCAGGAAGACAGGGAGGAACACTGAAGCTTTCTTT.